This entry lists 21 T cell receptor beta chains sequenced from one sample in a study of shared clonotypes between healthy human individuals. Only in-frame clones appear in the TCRdb table, and some are missing; sequencing was by immunoSEQ multiplex PCR. Among millions of clones listed, roughly 92% were seen once. Material: naive CD4+ T cells sorted from blood. The sample's subset: CD45RA+ positively selected. Every receptor here comes from a man younger than 35 in good health.

This chain uses TRBV6-6 with TRBJ2-7; D may be TRBD2 (5 bases). Germline CDR1 and CDR2: MNHNY and SVGAGI (reference sequence). V was clipped by 2 bases and J by 6 bases, with 11 bases between them. The CDR3 is made up of 13 amino acids. The CDR3 sequence is CASSYVQGSEQYF. The CDR3 region has the DNA TGTGCCAGCAGTTACGTTCAAGGGAGCGAGCAGTACTTC.

J is TRBJ1-6 and V is TRBV5-8, with D perhaps TRBD1 (6 bases). Trimming took 0 bases from V and 9 from J, leaving 13 bases between them. This CDR3 spans 15 amino acids. CDR1 SGHTS and CDR2 YDEGEE come from the germline V gene. CDR3 amino acids: CASSLGRGARSPLHF. The CDR3 DNA follows: TGTGCCAGCAGCTTGGGGCGGGGGGCGCGTTCACCCCTCCACTTT.

The chain uses TRBV7-2 and TRBJ2-2; D is unresolved. The length of the CDR3 is 13 residues. V was cut by 4 bases and J by 5 bases, with 8 bases left in between. Germline values: CDR1 SGHTA, CDR2 FQGNSA. The DNA of the CDR3 is TGTGCCAGCAGCTCCTCTGGTACCGGGGAGCTGTTTTTT. Protein: CASSSSGTGELFF.

As for this clone: Additional DNA sequences in this sample encode the identical CDR3. The chain recombines TRBV5-4 with TRBJ2-3; D gene ambiguous. CDR1 is SGHNT, CDR2 YYREEE, per germline (reference sequence). The CDR3 is 15 amino acids. V was pared by 0 bases and J by 0 bases, with 8 bases between. The CDR3 here is CASSLGLLSTDTQYF. In nucleotides, the CDR3 is TGTGCCAGCAGCTTGGGGCTACTTAGCACAGATACGCAGTATTTT.

The chain employs TRBV4-2 and TRBJ2-1; 9 bases fit TRBD2. Looked up from germline, CDR1 is LGHNA and CDR2 is YNFKEQ. The CDR3 sequence is 16 residues long. Trimming took 0 bases from V and 7 from J; bases not matched to a gene: 7. The CDR3, as DNA: TGTGCCAGCAGCCAAGACACCGCGGGGGGGTTTAATGAGCAGTTCTTC. The encoded protein is CASSQDTAGGFNEQFF.

The chain recombines TRBV5-1 with TRBJ2-1, with D possibly being TRBD1 (6 bases). CDR3 length equals 13 residues. Germline values: CDR1 SGHRS, CDR2 YFSETQ. V shed 4 bases and J shed 7 bases, with 12 bases lying between them. The CDR3 sequence: CASSAYRENEQFF. The CDR3 DNA is TGCGCCAGCAGCGCCTACAGGGAAAATGAGCAGTTCTTC.

This clone has just one count. The rearrangement uses TRBV5-4 and TRBJ2-3, with TRBD2 as a possible D gene (5 bases). The CDR3 covers 16 residues. V dropped 5 bases and J dropped 1 base, with 17 bases sitting between them. Per the germline V gene, CDR1 is SGHNT and CDR2 is YYREEE (reference sequence). This CDR3 is CASRPEVAWGTDTQYF. For the CDR3, the DNA is TGTGCCAGCAGGCCGGAGGTAGCCTGGGGCACAGATACGCAGTATTTT.

This chain joins TRBV19 and TRBJ1-6; D may be TRBD1 (5 bases). This CDR3 has 16 residues. CDR1 is LNHDA and CDR2 is SQIVND in the germline V gene (reference sequence). V was cut by 6 bases and J by 0 bases, with 12 bases left in between. This chain's CDR3 is CASRTQVSSYNSPLHF. The CDR3 region has the DNA TGTGCCAGTAGGACACAGGTCTCCTCCTATAATTCACCCCTCCACTTT.

The V call is TRBV7-9, the J call TRBJ2-3, with D hard to call. This CDR3 spans 15 amino acids. Germline assignment: CDR1 SEHNR and CDR2 FQNEAQ (reference sequence). Trimming cost V 1 base and J 4 bases, with 12 bases left between them. The DNA of the CDR3 is TGTGCCAGCAGCTTAGGAGGTCCGCTCCCAGATACGCAGTATTTT. Protein: CASSLGGPLPDTQYF. Full variable domain (outside the CDR3, taken from reference TRBV7-9 and TRBJ2-3): DTGVSQNPRHKITKRGQNVTFRCDPISEHNRLYWYRQTLGQGPEFLTYFQNEAQLEKSRLLSDRFSAERPKGSFSTLEIQRTEQGDSAMYLCASSLGGPLPDTQYFGPGTRLTVL.

This clone was observed a single time. The chain couples TRBV6-5 to TRBJ2-3; D is unresolved. V was shortened by 6 bases and J by 0 bases, with 10 bases between the two germline ends. The CDR3 has 14 amino acids. In germline, CDR1 is MNHEY, CDR2 SVGAGI. Here the CDR3 DNA reads TGTGCCAGCAGCTCCACGCCGAGCACAGATACGCAGTATTTT. The encoded protein is CASSSTPSTDTQYF.

The CDR3 spells CATSDLWGAVGYTF. The CDR3 DNA follows: TGTGCCACCAGCGACTTGTGGGGGGCTGTAGGCTACACCTTC. J is TRBJ1-2 and V is TRBV15, with D possibly TRBD1 on 6 matching bases. The germline V gene has CDR1 LNHNV and CDR2 YYDKDF (reference sequence). This CDR3 spans 14 amino acids. The V end lost 5 bases, the J end lost 8 bases, and 18 bases lay between the germline ends.

This chain links TRBV11-2 with TRBJ2-6; D may be TRBD2 (6 bases). Trimming removed 5 bases at V and 4 bases at J, with 15 bases between. This CDR3 is 16 amino acids long. Looked up from germline, CDR1 is SGHAT and CDR2 is FQNNGV. For the CDR3, the DNA is TGTGCCAGCAGCCAAGGAGGGCTCGTGGGGGCCAACGTCCTGACTTTC. Translated: CASSQGGLVGANVLTF. The complete variable domain, with remaining parts taken from reference TRBV11-2 and TRBJ2-6, reads EAGVAQSPRYKIIEKRQSVAFWCNPISGHATLYWYQQILGQGPKLLIQFQNNGVVDDSQLPKDRFSAERLKGVDSTLKIQPAKLEDSAVYLCASSQGGLVGANVLTFGAGSRLTVL.

In its sample, this clone was seen once. The chain recombines TRBV2 with TRBJ2-4; 8 nucleotides align to TRBD2. The V and J ends lost 2 bases and 1 base, in that order; junction bases with no gene match: 7. The length of the CDR3 is 17 residues. Germline loops: CDR1 SNHLY, CDR2 FYNNEI. DNA of the CDR3: TGTGCCAGCAGTGAACCTGGACTAGCCGATGCCAAAAACATTCAGTACTTC. This sequence encodes CASSEPGLADAKNIQYF. Variable domain in full (rest from reference TRBV2 and TRBJ2-4): EPEVTQTPSHQVTQMGQEVILRCVPISNHLYFYWYRQILGQKVEFLVSFYNNEISEKSEIFDDQFSVERPDGSNFTLKIRSTKLEDSAMYFCASSEPGLADAKNIQYFGAGTRLSVL.

This clone was detected only once. CDR3 region: CASSFFAEHNEQFF. CDR3 coding DNA: TGTGCCAGCAGCTTTTTTGCGGAACATAATGAGCAGTTCTTC. The gene calls are TRBV7-9 and TRBJ2-1; D unclear. Per the germline V gene, CDR1 is SEHNR and CDR2 is FQNEAQ (reference sequence). Trimming pared 3 bases from V and 7 bases from J, leaving 13 bases between. This CDR3 is built from 14 residues.

V is TRBV7-9 and J is TRBJ2-1; 7 nucleotides line up with TRBD1. Per the germline V gene, CDR1 is SEHNR and CDR2 is FQNEAQ (reference sequence). Trimming at V came to 2 bases and at J to 8 bases, leaving 9 bases not matched to a gene. The CDR3 is 15 amino acids. CDR3 region: CASSLLGQGVDEQFF. For the CDR3, the DNA is TGTGCCAGCAGCTTATTGGGGCAGGGGGTAGATGAGCAGTTCTTC.

This rearrangement joins TRBV4-1 to TRBJ1-1; D perhaps matches TRBD1 (5 bases). The CDR3 totals 16 residues. V gave up 3 bases and J gave up 2 bases, with 16 bases separating them. Germline loops: CDR1 MGHRA, CDR2 YSYEKL. CDR3 amino acids: CASSQKFDSLNTEAFF. The CDR3 DNA is TGCGCCAGCAGCCAGAAATTTGACAGTCTCAACACTGAAGCTTTCTTT.

The chain has TRBV28 and TRBJ2-7, with TRBD1 identical over 9 bases. The CDR3 totals 15 residues. CDR1 and CDR2 (germline): MDHEN, SYDVKM. J gave up 1 base and V 6 bases, and 7 bases lay outside the gene matches. As DNA, the CDR3 is TGTGCCAGCAGCCCGGACAGGGGCGTTTCCTACGAGCAGTACTTC. Translated: CASSPDRGVSYEQYF.

A word on this clone: Other DNA sequences in the same sample also yield this CDR3. The rearrangement uses TRBV6-6 and TRBJ1-1, with a tentative D call TRBD1 (6 bases). This CDR3 is built from 12 residues. V lost 2 bases to trimming and J lost 8 bases, with 9 bases between them. CDR1 and CDR2 from the germline V gene are MNHNY and SVGAGI (reference sequence). CDR3 coding DNA: TGTGCCAGCAGTTACACCGGGGGCGAAGCTTTCTTT. Its translation: CASSYTGGEAFF.

This chain uses TRBV7-9 with TRBJ2-2; 9 bases map to TRBD1. Germline CDR1 reads SEHNR; CDR2 reads FQNEAQ (reference sequence). V was pared by 1 base and J by 5 bases, with 2 bases of the junction left unmatched. This CDR3 is 15 amino acids long. CDR3 bases: TGTGCCAGCAGCTTAGTCGGGACAGGGACCGGGGAGCTGTTTTTT. Residues: CASSLVGTGTGELFF.

This chain connects TRBV28 to TRBJ2-5; TRBD2 matches 8 bases. Germline V lookup: CDR1 MDHEN, CDR2 SYDVKM. The CDR3 has 15 residues. The V and J ends lost 5 bases and 4 bases, in that order; junction bases with no gene match: 9. This CDR3 is CASSPKRGFTETQYF. The CDR3 DNA reads TGTGCCAGCAGTCCCAAGCGGGGGTTCACAGAGACCCAGTACTTC.

CDR3 DNA: TGTGCCAGCAGCCTAGGGACAGGAGCAACTAATGAAAAACTGTTTTTT. This encodes CASSLGTGATNEKLFF. The chain employs TRBV14 and TRBJ1-4; TRBD1 aligns across 8 bases. From germline, CDR1 is SGHDN and CDR2 FVKESK. The CDR3 extends over 16 amino acids. Trimming took 4 bases from V and 0 from J; bases not matched to a gene: 4.